One and the same sample provided the 7 T cell receptor beta chains below, sequenced in a study of PD-1 blockade in classical Hodgkin lymphoma. Indicated time point: cycle 4 day 1 (C4D1), after five to seven weeks of nivolumab. Each patient experienced a relapse that followed autologous stem cell transplantation, and brentuximab vedotin exposure varied. Clones were read by immunoSEQ multiplex PCR, and TCRdb kept only the in-frame ones, dropping some. The sample records about 28,000 clones, about 82% being singletons. The starting material was peripheral blood mononuclear cells (PBMCs), obtained before the fourth cycle of nivolumab. These receptors all stem from a human donor with classical Hodgkin lymphoma.

J is TRBJ1-3 and V is TRBV25-1; D not certain. V was shortened by 5 bases and J by 4 bases, with 15 bases between the two germline ends. This CDR3 has 15 residues. Germline CDR1 is MGHDK and CDR2 is SYGVNS. The CDR3 reads CASSPPGRAGNTIYF. CDR3 nucleotides: TGTGCCAGCAGTCCCCCTGGTCGTGCCGGAAACACCATATATTTT.

This chain connects TRBV2 to TRBJ2-2, with 7 bases that match TRBD1. Germline CDR1 SNHLY, CDR2 FYNNEI. With 6 bases clipped from V and 4 bases from J, the junction kept 5 bases outside the gene matches. This CDR3 comprises 14 residues. The CDR3 spells CASRGQAGTGELFF. The CDR3 DNA reads TGTGCCAGCAGAGGACAGGCGGGCACCGGGGAGCTGTTTTTT. Drawing the rest from reference TRBV2 and TRBJ2-2, the complete variable domain is EPEVTQTPSHQVTQMGQEVILRCVPISNHLYFYWYRQILGQKVEFLVSFYNNEISEKSEIFDDQFSVERPDGSNFTLKIRSTKLEDSAMYFCASRGQAGTGELFFGEGSRLTVL.

V usage is TRBV28 and J usage is TRBJ1-6; possible D gene TRBD1, 6 bases. In germline, CDR1 is MDHEN, CDR2 SYDVKM. Trimming cost V 3 bases and J 7 bases, with 13 bases left between them. The CDR3 totals 15 residues. The CDR3, as DNA: TGTGCCAGCAGTTTCTTCGGTCAGGGGAATTCACCCCTCCACTTT. Translating gives CASSFFGQGNSPLHF.

The chain employs TRBV29-1 and TRBJ2-7; tentatively, D is TRBD2 (6 bases). Trimming left V 3 bases short and J 6 bases short, with 21 bases between. In germline, CDR1 is SQVTM, CDR2 ANQGSEA. The CDR3 extends over 15 amino acids. The CDR3 nucleotides read TGCAGCGTTGAGGGATTAGGAGGGGCTATTGCCGAGCAGTACTTC. Translated: CSVEGLGGAIAEQYF.

This clone turned up a few times. This chain connects TRBV2 to TRBJ1-4; tentatively, D is TRBD1 (5 bases). The ends were cut back, 3 bases at V and 8 bases at J, with 13 bases in the middle. The germline CDR1 and CDR2 sequences are SNHLY and FYNNEI. The CDR3 is 14 amino acids. As DNA, the CDR3 is TGTGCCAGCAGTGATGTAAGGGGATCCGAAAAACTGTTTTTT. Amino acids: CASSDVRGSEKLFF. Full variable domain (missing parts from reference TRBV2 and TRBJ1-4): EPEVTQTPSHQVTQMGQEVILRCVPISNHLYFYWYRQILGQKVEFLVSFYNNEISEKSEIFDDQFSVERPDGSNFTLKIRSTKLEDSAMYFCASSDVRGSEKLFFGSGTQLSVL.

The chain is built from TRBV6-6 and TRBJ2-5; 7 positions agree with TRBD2. The J call may be wrong; the DNA end is better matched by TRBJ2-7. The V gene's germline CDR1 is MNHNY and CDR2 SVGAGI (reference sequence). The CDR3 contains 14 residues. Written as DNA, the CDR3 is TGTGCCAGCAGTACCCTAGGCGGGAGCTACGAGCAGTACTTC. Translated, it gives CASSTLGGSYEQYF.

J is TRBJ2-7 and V is TRBV11-2, with a tentative D call TRBD2 (6 bases). The CDR3 loop spans 13 amino acids. CDR1 is SGHAT and CDR2 is FQNNGV in the germline V gene. V was clipped by 5 bases and J by 3 bases, with 11 bases between them. As DNA, the CDR3 is TGTGCCAGCAGCCGCATCGGGGGCTACGAGCAGTACTTC. This codes for CASSRIGGYEQYF.